Below are 7 T cell receptor beta chains sequenced from a single sample in a study of blood T cell repertoires in COVID-19. Here immunoSEQ multiplex PCR was the method, and the copy in TCRdb shows in-frame clones only, minus some. The table has 53,000 or so clones, more than 90% seen once; the top ten hold about 3.4%. The sequencing sample was made of peripheral blood. These receptors all stem from a human donor in a cohort sampled during active COVID-19.

This clone was found a few times. The CDR3 nucleotides are TGTGCCAGCAGCTTCGGTTCCGGCTCCTACAATGAGCAGTTCTTC. It is translated as CASSFGSGSYNEQFF. The chain joins TRBV7-2 to TRBJ2-1; D ambiguous. This CDR3 spans 15 amino acids. V was shortened by 3 bases and J by 0 bases, with 9 bases between the two germline ends. The germline CDR1 and CDR2 sequences are SGHTA and FQGNSA.

As to this clone: At one end, the junction sequence differs from germline, possibly due to a read error. This rearrangement joins TRBV25-1 to TRBJ2-1; possible D gene TRBD2, 6 bases. From germline, CDR1 is MGHDK and CDR2 SYGVNS. CDR3 length: 15 residues. For the CDR3, the DNA is TGTGCCAGCAGTGAATCCGGGAGCTCCTACAATGGGCAGTTCTTC. This sequence encodes CASSESGSSYNGQFF.

This sequence joins TRBV29-1 and TRBJ1-5; D not certain. This CDR3 has 17 residues. Deletions cut 3 bases from V and 5 bases from J, with 23 bases between. CDR1 SQVTM and CDR2 ANQGSEA come from the germline V gene. This CDR3 is CSVDAGGLKPVYQPQHF. CDR3 DNA: TGCAGCGTTGACGCGGGAGGGCTCAAGCCAGTATATCAGCCCCAGCATTTT.

The chain recombines TRBV6-4 with TRBJ2-1; possibly TRBD1 for D (6 bases). Germline-derived CDR1 and CDR2 are MRHNA and SNTAGT. V lost 0 bases, J lost 8 bases, and 8 bases lay in between. The CDR3 has 13 amino acids. CDR3: CASSDSQGHEQFF. CDR3 nucleotides: TGTGCCAGCAGTGACTCTCAGGGGCATGAGCAGTTCTTC.

Only one count was recorded for this clone. CDR3 in DNA: TGTGCCAGCAGTGAAGGGGGCCCGGCGAACACTGAAGCTTTCTTT. It translates to CASSEGGPANTEAFF. The J gene is TRBJ1-1, the V gene TRBV2, with a possible D match to TRBD1 (5 bases). The CDR3 has 15 residues. V lost 1 base and J lost 1, with 10 bases in between. The germline V gene encodes CDR1 SNHLY and CDR2 FYNNEI.

The rearrangement joins TRBV7-2 to TRBJ1-1; D perhaps matches TRBD1 (6 bases). Germline V CDR1 and CDR2: SGHTA, FQGNSA. This CDR3 contains 15 residues. Trimming cost V 0 bases and J 1 base, with 9 bases left between them. CDR3 sequence reads: CASSLAGTPNTEAFF. CDR3 bases: TGTGCCAGCAGCTTAGCCGGGACACCGAACACTGAAGCTTTCTTT.

The chain carries TRBV4-2 and TRBJ1-4, with D unresolved. Trimming pared 4 bases from V and 5 bases from J, leaving 5 bases between. CDR1 is LGHNA, CDR2 YNFKEQ, per germline. The CDR3 is 12 residues long. The CDR3 bases are TGTGCCAGCAGCCTTCTAAATGAAAAACTGTTTTTT. Translated: CASSLLNEKLFF.